This TCR beta chain was captured in a study of blood T cells in healthy people across ages. Sample-barcoded 5' priming and a J-beta primer mix drove a second PCR of about 6 to 12 cycles. TCRdb recomputed calls from the 5' RACE reads with MiXCR, one row per CDR3 protein. Of about 830,000 distinct CDR3 sequences in the sample, roughly 64% were seen once. V lost 0 bases and J lost 0, with 7 bases in between. Looked up from germline, CDR1 is SGDLS and CDR2 is YYNGEE. This CDR3 is built from 14 residues. Sample: blood. The genes are TRBV9 and TRBJ2-7; D gene unclear. This receptor was obtained from a man aged 25 to 40 in good health. The CDR3 region is CASSVDPYSYEQYF. CDR3 in DNA: TGTGCCAGCAGCGTAGATCCGTACTCCTACGAGCAGTACTTC.